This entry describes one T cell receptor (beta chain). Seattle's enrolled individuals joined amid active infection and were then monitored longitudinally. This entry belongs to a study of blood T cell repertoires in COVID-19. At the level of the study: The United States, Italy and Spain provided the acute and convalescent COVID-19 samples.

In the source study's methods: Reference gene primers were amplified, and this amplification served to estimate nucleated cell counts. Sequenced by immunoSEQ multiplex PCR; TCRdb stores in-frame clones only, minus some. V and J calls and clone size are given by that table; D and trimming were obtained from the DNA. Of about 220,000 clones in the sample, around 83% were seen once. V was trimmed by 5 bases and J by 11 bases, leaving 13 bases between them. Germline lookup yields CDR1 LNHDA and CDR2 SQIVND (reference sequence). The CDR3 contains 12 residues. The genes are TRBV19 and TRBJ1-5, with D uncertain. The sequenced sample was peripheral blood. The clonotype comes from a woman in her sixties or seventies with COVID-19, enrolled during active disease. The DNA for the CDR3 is TGTGCCAGTAGTCCCGATCCCGGGGCCCAGCATTTT. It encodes CASSPDPGAQHF.